This T cell receptor (beta chain) was recorded in a study of T-cell memory formation after mild COVID-19. Study-level background: Across donors, TCR clusters were largely donor specific.

Findings of the study overall: Several responding clones turned up in pre-infection memory, indicating that cross-reactive memory may have taken part. The study found contracting CD4+ clones mainly in CM and EM and contracting CD8+ clones in EMRA.

The sample holds a few counts of this clonotype. No antigen is known for it. 5'RACE with constant-segment primers yielded barcoded, UMI-tagged TCR alpha and TCR beta cDNA libraries. TCRdb re-called the 5' RACE reads with MiXCR, one entry per CDR3 protein. The table has roughly 320,000 distinct CDR3 sequences, approximately 29% seen once. This TCR derives from an adult woman who had mild COVID-19 (a few samples of this study predate the infection). Cell type and time point are not known. Sequenced material: PBMCs or a T cell subset sorted from them (not recorded which).

The CDR3 DNA reads as TGCGCCAGCAGCTTGGAGGTAGCCTCCTACGAGCAGTACTTC. It yields the protein CASSLEVASYEQYF. The chain carries TRBV5-1 and TRBJ2-7; D is unclear. Germline CDR1 and CDR2: SGHRS and YFSETQ. The CDR3 covers 14 residues. V lost 0 bases, J lost 0 bases, and 7 bases lay in between. Looking up the rest from reference TRBV5-1 and TRBJ2-7 gives the full variable domain: KAGVTQTPRYLIKTRGQQVTLSCSPISGHRSVSWYQQTPGQGLQFLFEYFSETQRNKGNFPGRFSGRQFSNSRSEMNVSTLELGDSALYLCASSLEVASYEQYFGPGTRLTVT.